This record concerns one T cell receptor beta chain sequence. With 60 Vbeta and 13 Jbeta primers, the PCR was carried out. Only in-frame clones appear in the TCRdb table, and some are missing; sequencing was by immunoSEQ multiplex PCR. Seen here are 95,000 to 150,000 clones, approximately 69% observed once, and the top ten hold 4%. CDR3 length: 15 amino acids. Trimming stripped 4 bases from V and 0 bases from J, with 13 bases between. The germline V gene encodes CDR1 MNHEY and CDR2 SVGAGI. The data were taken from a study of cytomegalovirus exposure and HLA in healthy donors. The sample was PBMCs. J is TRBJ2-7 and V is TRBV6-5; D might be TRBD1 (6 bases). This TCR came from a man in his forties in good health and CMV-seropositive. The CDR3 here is CASSFNNRDSYEQYF. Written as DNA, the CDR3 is TGTGCCAGCAGTTTCAATAACAGGGACTCCTACGAGCAGTACTTC.